One sample yielded the 30 T cell receptor beta chains listed below, sequenced in a study of human T cells and chemical hapten exposure. TCRdb redid the calling of the RACE reads with MiXCR, one entry per CDR3 protein. Counted here are 340,000 or so distinct CDR3 sequences, around 7% occurring once; the ten biggest clones make up about 8%. Time point: patch test 1, 2 weeks after DPC sensitization. Treatment defined: therapeutic diphenylcyclopropenone sensitization with weekly scalp DPC. Sequenced material: whole blood, taken in connection with sensitization to the hapten diphenylcyclopropenone (DPC). The receptors stem from a woman between 18 and 30 years old with alopecia areata. Some clones in this sample may be carry-over from other donors' samples.

In its sample, this clonotype was seen a few times. This rearrangement joins TRBV11-2 to TRBJ2-1, with D possibly being TRBD1 (5 bases). Germline V gene lookup returns CDR1 SGHAT and CDR2 FQNNGV. V lost 2 bases, J lost 6 bases, and 11 bases lay in between. The CDR3 is made up of 14 amino acids. DNA for the CDR3: TGTGCCAGCAGCTTATTGGCAGGGCGCAATGAGCAGTTCTTC. Protein product: CASSLLAGRNEQFF.

This clonotype was seen repeatedly, ten times or more. J is TRBJ2-3 and V is TRBV9, with TRBD2 matching over 16 bases. The CDR3 consists of 19 residues. J was trimmed by 5 bases and V by 3 bases; bases with no gene match: 12. The germline V gene has CDR1 SGDLS and CDR2 YYNGEE. The CDR3 region is CASSEEGLAGGRGGDTQYF. DNA of the CDR3: TGTGCCAGCAGCGAAGAGGGACTAGCGGGGGGGAGAGGCGGAGATACGCAGTATTTT.

The V and J genes are TRBV6-5 and TRBJ1-2, with D perhaps matching TRBD1 (5 bases). CDR1 and CDR2 (germline): MNHEY, SVGAGI. V lost 2 bases, J lost 5 bases, and 15 bases lay in between. The CDR3 loop spans 15 amino acids. The CDR3 region is CASSYDRITTYGYTF. CDR3 nucleotides: TGTGCCAGCAGTTACGACAGAATTACCACTTATGGCTACACCTTC.

In its sample, this clonotype was seen many times. No DNA is shown, since the ends of the CDR3 on it are uncertain; the CDR3 is the one TCRdb lists. CDR3 region: CASSSSGSYEQYF. The chain carries TRBV12-3 or TRBV12-4 and TRBJ2-7. The CDR3 adds up to 13 amino acids, both ends counted.

This clonotype was recorded a few times. The V gene is TRBV7-4, the J gene TRBJ1-4; TRBD1 matches at 7 bases. The CDR3 length is 17 residues. CDR1 and CDR2 (germline): SGHVT, SQSDAQ. Losses at the gene ends were 6 bases for V and 7 bases for J; bases not matched to a gene: 17. CDR3 in amino acids: CASSRGQDLVFGEKLFF. The CDR3 bases are TGTGCCAGCAGTCGCGGACAGGATCTGGTATTTGGTGAAAAACTGTTTTTT. The full variable domain, with the rest looked up from reference TRBV7-4 and TRBJ1-4, is GAGVSQSPRYKVAKRGRDVALRCDSISGHVTLYWYRQTLGQGSEVLTYSQSDAQRDKSGRPSGRFSAERPERSVSTLKIQRTEQGDSAVYLCASSRGQDLVFGEKLFFGSGTQLSVL.

This clonotype has a handful of counts. V gene TRBV7-2 combines with J gene TRBJ2-7; 8 bases line up with TRBD1. V lost 2 bases, J lost 6 bases, and 12 bases stayed unmatched. Germline CDR1 is SGHTA and CDR2 is FQGNSA. This CDR3 comprises 16 residues. This CDR3 reads CASSLYPGQDPSEQYF. CDR3 coding DNA: TGTGCCAGCAGCTTATACCCGGGACAGGACCCAAGCGAGCAGTACTTC.

This clonotype has more than one count but fewer than ten. The V and J genes are TRBV6-6 and TRBJ1-2; 8 nucleotides align to TRBD1. CDR3 length equals 17 residues. V shed 2 bases and J 6 bases; nucleotides not matched to a gene: 14. Germline loops: CDR1 MNHNY, CDR2 SVGAGI (reference sequence). The CDR3 protein is CASSYLDPQQGGDGYTF. The CDR3 nucleotides are TGTGCCAGCAGTTACCTGGATCCCCAACAGGGGGGCGATGGCTACACCTTC.

This clonotype was found many times. The chain employs TRBV5-5 and TRBJ1-3, with D unresolved. CDR3 length: 13 residues. The germline CDR1 and CDR2 sequences are SGHKS and YYEKEE (reference sequence). Trimming took off 2 bases at V and 8 bases at J, with 11 bases between the two ends. The CDR3 region has the DNA TGTGCCAGCAGCTTTATCTCCGGTGACACCATATATTTT. Residues: CASSFISGDTIYF.

There are a few counts of this clonotype. The chain's CDR3 is CASSSRGITYEQYF. CDR3 sequence (DNA): TGTGCCAGCAGTTCCAGGGGGATCACCTACGAGCAGTACTTC. The V and J genes are TRBV6-5 and TRBJ2-7; TRBD1 agrees at 7 bases. Looked up from germline, CDR1 is MNHEY and CDR2 is SVGAGI. V lost 4 bases to trimming and J lost 2 bases; unmatched junction nucleotides: 5. The CDR3 length is 14 residues.

This clonotype was recorded a few times. One end of the junction does not line up with germline, which may come from a read error. This sequence joins TRBV5-4 and TRBJ1-6, with D maybe TRBD1 (6 bases). The CDR3 loop spans 18 amino acids. Germline V gene data show CDR1 as SGHNT and CDR2 as YYREEE (reference sequence). The CDR3 protein is CASSSEGVSGGYSSPLHF. The DNA for the CDR3 is TGTGCCAGCAGCTCGGAGGGGGTGTCAGGAGGTTATAGTTCACCCCTCCACTTT.

This clonotype was observed many times. The genes are TRBV6-2 or TRBV6-3 and TRBJ2-7, with D maybe TRBD1 (6 bases). CDR1 and CDR2 from the germline V gene are MNHEY and SVGEGT. V was pared by 8 bases and J by 2 bases, with 25 bases between. The CDR3 has 17 residues. The CDR3 here is CASAPMAETGITYEQYF. DNA of the CDR3: TGTGCCAGCGCACCCATGGCCGAGACAGGAATTACCTACGAGCAGTACTTC.

V and J are TRBV9 and TRBJ2-3; 12 nucleotides align to TRBD2. V gave up 3 bases and J gave up 2 bases; unmatched junction bases: 4. Germline-derived CDR1 and CDR2 are SGDLS and YYNGEE. The CDR3 consists of 16 residues. The CDR3 bases are TGTGCCAGCAGCGCCGGGACTAGCGGGTACACAGATACGCAGTATTTT. It codes for CASSAGTSGYTDTQYF.

This clonotype was detected many times. The chain is built from TRBV6-2 or TRBV6-3 and TRBJ2-6; tentatively, D is TRBD1 (6 bases). CDR1 and CDR2 from the germline V gene are MNHEY and SVGEGT. V was pared by 3 bases and J by 0 bases, with 15 bases between. The CDR3 contains 18 residues. The CDR3 nucleotides are TGTGCCAGCAGTTATACTGGACAGATGAGCTCTGGGGCCAACGTCCTGACTTTC. This codes for CASSYTGQMSSGANVLTF.

The sample holds a few counts of this clonotype. The chain is built from TRBV5-1 and TRBJ2-2; D may match TRBD1 or TRBD2 (5 bases each). CDR1 is SGHRS and CDR2 is YFSETQ in the germline V gene. This CDR3 contains 15 residues. Trimming stripped 9 bases from V and 4 bases from J, with 19 bases between. The CDR3 reads CATSQLRGGTGELFF. CDR3 nucleotides: TGCGCCACCTCTCAGCTGAGGGGCGGCACCGGGGAGCTGTTTTTT. Full variable domain (remainder filled in from reference TRBV5-1 and TRBJ2-2): KAGVTQTPRYLIKTRGQQVTLSCSPISGHRSVSWYQQTPGQGLQFLFEYFSETQRNKGNFPGRFSGRQFSNSRSEMNVSTLELGDSALYLCATSQLRGGTGELFFGEGSRLTVL.

CDR3 in amino acids: CASSSLGGAGQYF. The CDR3 DNA reads TGTGCCAGCAGCTCCCTCGGAGGAGCGGGGCAGTACTTC. The chain uses TRBV21-1 and TRBJ2-7; TRBD2, as called in the table, went unchecked against the DNA. TRBV21-1 is a known pseudogene. The CDR3 spans 13 residues.

This clonotype came up many times. This chain links TRBV27 with TRBJ2-2; D uncertain. V shed 7 bases and J shed 0 bases, with 9 bases lying between them. The length of the CDR3 is 14 residues. From germline, CDR1 is MNHEY and CDR2 SMNVEV (reference sequence). The CDR3 protein is CASKVASNTGELFF. Here the CDR3 DNA reads TGTGCCAGCAAGGTGGCCTCGAACACCGGGGAGCTGTTTTTT.

This clonotype came up a few times. The CDR3 spells CAISGDTGIVRPLHF. The DNA of the CDR3 is TGTGCCATCAGCGGAGACACAGGGATAGTTCGTCCCCTCCACTTT. This chain connects TRBV10-3 to TRBJ1-6, with a weak D call TRBD1 (6 bases). The CDR3 contains 15 residues. V lost 6 bases, J lost 13 bases, and 22 bases lay in between. Per the germline V gene, CDR1 is ENHRY and CDR2 is SYGVKD.

This chain joins TRBV6-1 and TRBJ2-7; a possible D gene is TRBD2 (5 bases). CDR3 size: 13 residues. Deletions cut 2 bases from V and 4 bases from J, with 9 bases between. CDR1 and CDR2 from the germline V gene are MNHNS and SASEGT. CDR3 nucleotide sequence: TGTGCCAGCAGTGAACTTCCGGGGTACGAGCAGTACTTC. Its protein is CASSELPGYEQYF.

At least ten counts were recorded for this clonotype. The genes are TRBV7-9 and TRBJ2-3, with D possibly being TRBD2 (6 bases). V was clipped by 1 base and J by 1 base, with 12 bases between them. This CDR3 is 16 amino acids long. Germline V gene sequence: CDR1 SEHNR, CDR2 FQNEAQ (reference sequence). In DNA form, the CDR3 reads TGTGCCAGCAGCTTAGATGGCGGGGAAGGCACAGATACGCAGTATTTT. This gives the protein CASSLDGGEGTDTQYF.

This clonotype was recorded many times. V and J are TRBV12-3 or TRBV12-4 and TRBJ2-3; the match to TRBD2 covers 13 bases. The CDR3 has 15 amino acids. J was trimmed by 7 bases and V by 6 bases; bases with no gene match: 7. The CDR3 DNA is TGTGCCAGCAGGCCACTAGCGGGGGGGCCAAATACGCAGTATTTT. Translation gives CASRPLAGGPNTQYF.

V is TRBV20-1 and J is TRBJ2-3; 7 nucleotides agree with TRBD1. Trimming cost V 2 bases and J 5 bases; bases outside gene matches: 16. Looked up from germline, CDR1 is DFQATT and CDR2 is SNEGSKA (reference sequence). The CDR3 length is 17 residues. This CDR3 is CSARPMFGTVDGDTQYF. The CDR3 DNA reads TGCAGTGCTAGACCTATGTTCGGGACAGTTGATGGAGATACGCAGTATTTT.

This clonotype has a count of ten or more. V and J are TRBV7-9 and TRBJ2-3; D gene unclear. The CDR3 consists of 16 residues. Trimming took 3 bases from V and 0 from J, leaving 13 bases between them. The germline V gene encodes CDR1 SEHNR and CDR2 FQNEAQ (reference sequence). This chain's CDR3 is CASSFFGLGSTDTQYF. The CDR3 region has the DNA TGTGCCAGCAGCTTCTTTGGGCTAGGAAGCACAGATACGCAGTATTTT.

This clonotype was picked up many times. This chain joins TRBV23-1 and TRBJ2-4; D is undetermined. TRBV23-1 is an ORF, with its function uncertain. The V end was cut by 8 bases, the J end by 4 bases, with 15 bases between. The CDR3 runs to 14 residues. The CDR3 DNA reads TGCGCCAGCCCCCCTCGCGGCTGTAAAAACATTCAGTACTTC. Its protein product is CASPPRGCKNIQYF.

This clonotype has at least ten counts. V is TRBV6-2 or TRBV6-3 and J is TRBJ2-7, with 7 bases identical to TRBD1. CDR1 MNHEY and CDR2 SVGEGT come from the germline V gene. Trimming at V came to 4 bases and at J to 5 bases, leaving 5 bases not matched to a gene. The CDR3 has 13 residues. As DNA, the CDR3 is TGTGCCAGCAGTTCGGGCAGGGGGAACGAGCAGTACTTC. This sequence encodes CASSSGRGNEQYF.

The chain links TRBV20-1 to TRBJ2-7, with 9 bases identical to TRBD1. The CDR3 is 13 residues long. Germline CDR1 DFQATT, CDR2 SNEGSKA (reference sequence). J lost 6 bases, V lost 5 bases, and 8 bases had no gene match. The CDR3, as DNA: TGCAGTGCTCGCCGGACAGGGGTGGCCGAGCAGTACTTC. Amino acids: CSARRTGVAEQYF.

This chain connects TRBV6-5 to TRBJ1-2; D is uncertain. The germline V and J ends were trimmed by 2 bases and 4 bases, with 8 bases remaining between them. The CDR3 contains 13 residues. Germline values: CDR1 MNHEY, CDR2 SVGAGI. The CDR3 is CASSYVAGYGYTF. The CDR3 nucleotides are TGTGCCAGCAGTTACGTCGCAGGCTATGGCTACACCTTC.

In its sample, this clonotype was seen many times. The chain joins TRBV7-9 to TRBJ1-6, with D maybe TRBD1 (6 bases). This CDR3 is built from 17 residues. The ends were cut back, 4 bases at V and 4 bases at J, with 17 bases in the middle. The germline V gene encodes CDR1 SEHNR and CDR2 FQNEAQ (reference sequence). The CDR3 loop is CASSSRGGKEYNSPLHF. As DNA, the CDR3 is TGTGCCAGCAGCTCCCGAGGGGGGAAAGAATATAATTCACCCCTCCACTTT.

In this sample, this clonotype turned up a few times. The chain is built from TRBV7-6 and TRBJ2-7; 10 bases agree with TRBD2. The CDR3 extends over 15 amino acids. V lost 2 bases and J lost 5; bases outside the gene matches: 6. Germline values: CDR1 SGHVS, CDR2 FNYEAQ. This CDR3 is CASSLKASGGHEQYF. CDR3 DNA sequence: TGTGCCAGCAGCTTAAAAGCTAGCGGGGGCCACGAGCAGTACTTC.

Ten or more counts support this clonotype. CDR3 in amino acids: CASSQTIQGWTEAFF. The CDR3 DNA follows: TGCGCCAGCAGCCAAACCATACAGGGTTGGACTGAAGCTTTCTTT. This chain joins TRBV4-1 and TRBJ1-1, with a possible D match to TRBD1 (6 bases). The CDR3 length is 15 residues. The V gene's germline CDR1 is MGHRA and CDR2 YSYEKL. Trimming left V 2 bases short and J 5 bases short, with 15 bases between.

This clonotype was picked up a small number of times. The rearrangement joins TRBV6-1 to TRBJ2-3; TRBD1 is a possible D gene (6 bases). With 6 bases removed from V and 1 base from J, the gap between germline ends came to 11 bases. This CDR3 is built from 14 residues. The germline CDR1 and CDR2 sequences are MNHNS and SASEGT. The CDR3 DNA reads as TGTGCCAGCAGGGGGGCGACCGGCACAGATACGCAGTATTTT. It specifies CASRGATGTDTQYF.